This is a list of T cell receptor beta chains from one sample in a study of T cells after yellow fever vaccination. TCRdb re-called the 5' RACE reads through MiXCR, storing one row per CDR3 protein. The data contain 200,000 to 250,000 distinct CDR3 sequences, roughly 7.2% of them singletons. Sequenced here: CD4+ T cells sorted from PBMCs, sampled 15 days after the yellow fever booster vaccination. These receptors originate from a man in his thirties or forties who received the YFV17D yellow fever vaccine. The CDR3 runs from the conserved cysteine through the conserved F or W. Each record gives: J gene, V gene, clone size, D gene, CDR3 protein, CDR3 DNA. The D gene is left open where the match is weak. A row's size may be missing; if present it is once, few, many or a size class.

TRBJ2-4 TRBV20-1 - TRBD1 CSASRGRVDIQYF TGCAGTGCTAGCAGGGGGCGCGTGGACATTCAGTACTTC
TRBJ2-5 TRBV27 few - CASSLYGDLYQETQYF TGTGCCAGCAGTTTATATGGGGACTTGTACCAAGAGACCCAGTACTTC
TRBJ2-1 TRBV7-6 many - CASRQLENEQFF TGTGCCAGCAGACAGCTAGAGAATGAGCAGTTCTTC
TRBJ1-5 TRBV15 - TRBD1 CATSRGGQGSNQPQHF TGTGCCACCAGCAGAGGTGGACAGGGTAGCAATCAGCCCCAGCATTTT
TRBJ1-1 TRBV20-1 - TRBD1 CSAPGQRGNTEAFF TGCAGTGCCCCGGGACAGCGGGGGAACACTGAAGCTTTCTTT
TRBJ2-7 TRBV18 few TRBD1 CASSPGLAGGSYEQYF TGTGCCAGCTCACCAGGTTTGGCAGGGGGCTCCTACGAGCAGTACTTC
TRBJ1-1 TRBV10-3 - TRBD1 CASRDRGSYTEAFF TGTGCCAGTCGGGACAGGGGCAGCTACACTGAAGCTTTCTTT
TRBJ1-5 TRBV20-1 few - CSAFDSPGSQPQHF TGCAGTGCTTTTGACTCCCCGGGGAGTCAGCCCCAGCATTTT
TRBJ2-7 TRBV9 - - CASSLDGHTSGEQYF TGTGCCAGCAGTCTAGACGGCCACACCTCTGGCGAGCAGTACTTC
TRBJ1-5 TRBV5-5 - - CASSLLGDSNQPQHF TGTGCCAGCAGCTTGCTGGGGGATAGCAATCAGCCCCAGCATTTT
TRBJ2-1 TRBV28 many TRBD2 CASSGGQPSLLAGGFF TGTGCCAGCAGCGGGGGACAGCCTTCCTTGCTAGCGGGAGGTTTCTTC
TRBJ2-2 TRBV30 many - CAWSVGVNTGELFF TGTGCCTGGAGTGTGGGGGTTAACACCGGGGAGCTGTTTTTT
TRBJ2-7 TRBV6-5 few - CASSYSQGDTYEQYF TGTGCCAGCAGTTACTCGCAAGGGGATACCTACGAGCAGTACTTC
TRBJ2-1 TRBV11-3 many TRBD2 CASSLSGSMNNEQFF TGTGCCAGCAGCCTCAGCGGGAGTATGAACAATGAGCAGTTCTTC
TRBJ2-3 TRBV3-1 many TRBD2 CASSRLAGQRTDTQYF TGTGCCAGCAGCCGTTTAGCGGGACAACGCACAGATACGCAGTATTTT
TRBJ2-7 TRBV7-9 many TRBD2 CASSLAAGGFYEQYF TGTGCCAGCAGCTTAGCGGCGGGAGGGTTCTACGAGCAGTACTTC
TRBJ2-1 TRBV6-5 many - CASSYGGSTYNEQFF TGTGCCAGCAGTTACGGGGGATCCACTTACAATGAGCAGTTCTTC
TRBJ1-1 TRBV5-1 few TRBD1 CASSSDRGGNTEAFF TGCGCCAGCAGCTCCGACAGGGGGGGGAACACTGAAGCTTTCTTT
TRBJ1-4 TRBV20-1 many TRBD1 CSARTGNEKLFF TGCAGTGCTAGGACAGGGAATGAAAAACTGTTTTTT
TRBJ1-2 TRBV30 few TRBD1 CAWKPLDRGDGGYTF TGTGCCTGGAAACCCCTGGACAGGGGAGACGGTGGCTACACCTTC
TRBJ2-5 TRBV5-4 few - CASSSQGPVAETQYF TGTGCCAGCAGCTCCCAAGGCCCAGTGGCAGAGACCCAGTACTTC
TRBJ2-6 TRBV11-2 few - CASSLEGSPNSGANVLTF TGTGCCAGCAGCTTAGAGGGCAGTCCTAACTCTGGGGCCAACGTCCTGACTTTC
TRBJ1-6 TRBV14 many - CASSQVGRNSPLHF TGTGCCAGCAGCCAAGTCGGACGAAATTCACCCCTCCACTTT
TRBJ2-7 TRBV3-1 - - CASSQGVISYEQYF TGTGCCAGCAGCCAAGGCGTGATCTCCTACGAGCAGTACTTC
TRBJ2-3 TRBV20-1 many TRBD2 CSARPHSTSVTDTQYF TGCAGTGCTAGGCCCCATAGCACTAGCGTCACAGATACGCAGTATTTT
TRBJ2-7 TRBV6-1 few - CASSSPGKPYEQYF TGTGCCAGCAGCTCACCAGGGAAACCCTACGAGCAGTACTTC
TRBJ2-7 TRBV20-1 - TRBD2 CSARDPGLVYEQYF TGCAGTGCTAGAGATCCGGGACTAGTCTACGAGCAGTACTTC
TRBJ2-5 TRBV4-3 many TRBD2 CASSQETSGAGLETQYF TGCGCCAGCAGCCAAGAGACTAGCGGGGCAGGGTTGGAGACCCAGTACTTC
TRBJ2-4 TRBV20-1 few TRBD1 CSAQGQLAKNIQYF TGCAGTGCGCAGGGACAGCTAGCCAAAAACATTCAGTACTTC
TRBJ2-7 TRBV12-3/TRBV12-4 many - CASSLRSLGEYEQYF TGTGCCAGCAGTTTGAGGTCCCTCGGGGAATACGAGCAGTACTTC
TRBJ1-6 TRBV7-2 many TRBD1 CASSLGQGARNSPLHF TGTGCCAGCAGCTTAGGACAGGGGGCAAGGAATTCACCCCTCCACTTT